Below, 5 T cell receptor beta chains from the same sample are listed, as sequenced in a study of cytomegalovirus exposure and HLA in healthy donors. The primer mix had 60 Vbeta and 13 Jbeta primers. Some clones are missing from TCRdb's copy, which holds only in-frame ones; the method was immunoSEQ multiplex PCR. Here the sample spans 200,000 to 250,000 clones, more than 65% being singletons. Input material: PBMCs. The receptors shown here come from a woman in her twenties or thirties in good health and CMV-seronegative.

This clone was picked up a small number of times. The J gene is TRBJ2-1, the V gene TRBV9; D is possibly TRBD2 (5 bases). Germline assignment: CDR1 SGDLS and CDR2 YYNGEE. The CDR3 spans 13 residues. Trimming removed 4 bases from V and 4 bases from J, with 9 bases in between. The CDR3 protein is CASSFRGYNEQFF. DNA of the CDR3: TGTGCCAGCAGCTTTCGGGGTTACAATGAGCAGTTCTTC.

In regard to this clone: The same CDR3 also results from other DNA sequences found in this sample. The chain has TRBV29-1 and TRBJ1-2; 9 positions agree with TRBD1. Germline trimming cut 6 bases from V and 2 bases from J; bases unmatched to any gene: 1. Per the germline V gene, CDR1 is SQVTM and CDR2 is ANQGSEA. This CDR3 region has 12 residues. CDR3: CSVGTGNYGYTF. CDR3 coding DNA: TGCAGCGTGGGGACAGGGAACTATGGCTACACCTTC.

This clone was seen a few times. V and J are TRBV18 and TRBJ2-3, with D perhaps matching TRBD1 (6 bases). The CDR3 has 14 amino acids. Trimming took 0 bases from V and 9 from J, leaving 13 bases between them. Germline V gene sequence: CDR1 KGHSH, CDR2 LQKENI. The CDR3: CASSPPDSIRTQYF. The CDR3, as DNA: TGTGCCAGCTCACCACCGGACAGTATCAGGACGCAGTATTTT.

This rearrangement joins TRBV11-3 to TRBJ2-3; D is possibly TRBD1 (5 bases). CDR1 and CDR2 from the germline V gene are SGHNT and YENEEA. This CDR3 has 14 residues. Between the trimmed V and J ends, which lost 2 bases and 7 bases, there was a span of 13 bases. The CDR3 coding sequence is TGTGCCAGCAGCTTATATCAGGACACCAATACGCAGTATTTT. Its protein is CASSLYQDTNTQYF.

V and J are TRBV6-5 and TRBJ2-5; TRBD2 is a possible D gene (7 bases). CDR1 is MNHEY and CDR2 is SVGAGI in the germline V gene. Trimming removed 5 bases at V and 5 bases at J, with 15 bases between. The CDR3 contains 14 residues. Written as DNA, the CDR3 is TGTGCCAGCAGTCCCGGGGGGCTGGGCGAGACCCAGTACTTC. This sequence encodes CASSPGGLGETQYF.